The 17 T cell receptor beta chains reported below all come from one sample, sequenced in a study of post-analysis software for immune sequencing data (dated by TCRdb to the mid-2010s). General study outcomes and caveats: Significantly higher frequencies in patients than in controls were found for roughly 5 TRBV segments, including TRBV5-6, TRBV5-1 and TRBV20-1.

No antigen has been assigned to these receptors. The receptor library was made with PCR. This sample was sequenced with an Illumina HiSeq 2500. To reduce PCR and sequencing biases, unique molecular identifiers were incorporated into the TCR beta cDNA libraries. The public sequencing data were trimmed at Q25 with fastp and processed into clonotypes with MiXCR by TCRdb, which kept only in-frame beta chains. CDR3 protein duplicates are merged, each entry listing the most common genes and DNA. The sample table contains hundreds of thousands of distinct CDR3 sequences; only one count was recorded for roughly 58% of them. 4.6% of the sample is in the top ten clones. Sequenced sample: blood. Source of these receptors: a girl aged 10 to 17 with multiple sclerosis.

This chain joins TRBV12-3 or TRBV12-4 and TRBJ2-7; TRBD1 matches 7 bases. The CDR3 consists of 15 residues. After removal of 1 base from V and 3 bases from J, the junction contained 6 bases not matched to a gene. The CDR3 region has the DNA TGTGCCAGCAGTTTAGGTGTCCGGGACAGCTACGAGCAGTACTTC. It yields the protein CASSLGVRDSYEQYF.

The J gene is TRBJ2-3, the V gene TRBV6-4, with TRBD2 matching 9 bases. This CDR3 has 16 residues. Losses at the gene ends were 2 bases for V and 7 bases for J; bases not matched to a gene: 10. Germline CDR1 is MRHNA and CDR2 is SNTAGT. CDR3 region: CASSDVSSGRSNTQYF. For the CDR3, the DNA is TGTGCCAGCAGTGACGTTAGTAGCGGGAGATCGAATACGCAGTATTTT.

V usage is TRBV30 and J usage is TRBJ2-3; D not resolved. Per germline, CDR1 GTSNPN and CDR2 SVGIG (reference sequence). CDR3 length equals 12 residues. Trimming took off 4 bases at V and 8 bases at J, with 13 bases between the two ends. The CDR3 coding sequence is TGTGCCTGGAAGTCGGCTACGGCTACGCAGTATTTT. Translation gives CAWKSATATQYF.

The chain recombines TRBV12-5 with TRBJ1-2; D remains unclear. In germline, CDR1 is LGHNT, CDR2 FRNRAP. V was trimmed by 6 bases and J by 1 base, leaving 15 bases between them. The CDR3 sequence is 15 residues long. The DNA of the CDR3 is TGTGCTAGTGGCATAATCCCAGGCGGTAACTATGGCTACACCTTC. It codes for CASGIIPGGNYGYTF.

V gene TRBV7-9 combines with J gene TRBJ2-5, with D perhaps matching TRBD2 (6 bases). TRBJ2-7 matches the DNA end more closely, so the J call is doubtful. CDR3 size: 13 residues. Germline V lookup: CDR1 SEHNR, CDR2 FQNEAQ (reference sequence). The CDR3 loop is CASSFSQEGEQYF. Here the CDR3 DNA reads TGTGCCAGCAGCTTTAGCCAGGAGGGCGAGCAGTACTTC.

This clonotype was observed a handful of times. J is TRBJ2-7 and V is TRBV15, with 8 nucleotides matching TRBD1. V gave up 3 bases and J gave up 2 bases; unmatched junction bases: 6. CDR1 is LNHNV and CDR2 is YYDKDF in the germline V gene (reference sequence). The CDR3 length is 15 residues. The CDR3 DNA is TGTGCCACCAGCAGCGAACCGGACAGGGCCTACGAGCAGTACTTC. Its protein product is CATSSEPDRAYEQYF.

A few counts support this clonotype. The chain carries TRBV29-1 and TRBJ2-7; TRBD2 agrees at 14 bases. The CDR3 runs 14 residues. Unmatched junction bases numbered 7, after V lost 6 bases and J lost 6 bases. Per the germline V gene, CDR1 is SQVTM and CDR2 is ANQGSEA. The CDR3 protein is CSVRGLAGASEQYF. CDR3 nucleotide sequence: TGCAGCGTCCGGGGACTAGCGGGAGCCAGCGAGCAGTACTTC.

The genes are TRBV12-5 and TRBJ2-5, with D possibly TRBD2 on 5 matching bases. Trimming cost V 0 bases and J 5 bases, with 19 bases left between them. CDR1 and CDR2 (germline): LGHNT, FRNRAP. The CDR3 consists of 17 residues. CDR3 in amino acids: CASGLVLSSEGGETQYF. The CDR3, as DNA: TGTGCTAGTGGTTTGGTACTAAGCTCAGAGGGCGGTGAGACCCAGTACTTC.

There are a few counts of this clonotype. The CDR3 DNA is TGTGCCAGCAGGAGGGGGCTGAACACTGAAGCTTTCTTT. Encoded protein: CASRRGLNTEAFF. V gene TRBV27 combines with J gene TRBJ1-1, with TRBD1 matching over 7 bases. The germline gives CDR1 MNHEY, CDR2 SMNVEV (reference sequence). CDR3 length equals 13 residues. With V trimmed by 6 bases and J by 0 bases, 1 base remained unmatched.

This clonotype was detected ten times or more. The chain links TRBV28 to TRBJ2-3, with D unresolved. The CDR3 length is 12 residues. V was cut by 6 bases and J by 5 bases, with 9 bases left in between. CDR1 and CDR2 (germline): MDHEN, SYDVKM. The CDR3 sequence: CASSLLGDTQYF. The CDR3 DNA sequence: TGTGCCAGCAGCCTTCTAGGAGATACGCAGTATTTT.

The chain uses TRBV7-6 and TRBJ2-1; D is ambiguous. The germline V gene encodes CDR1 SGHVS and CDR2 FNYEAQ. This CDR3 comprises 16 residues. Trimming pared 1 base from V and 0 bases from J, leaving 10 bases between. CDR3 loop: CASSLEAVSSYNEQFF. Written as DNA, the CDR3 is TGTGCCAGCAGCTTAGAAGCAGTTAGCTCCTACAATGAGCAGTTCTTC.

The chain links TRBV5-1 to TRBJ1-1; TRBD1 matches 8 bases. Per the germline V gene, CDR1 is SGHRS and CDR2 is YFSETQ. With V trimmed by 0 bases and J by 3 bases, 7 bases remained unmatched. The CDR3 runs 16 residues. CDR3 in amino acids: CASSLGTGTFDTEAFF. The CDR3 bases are TGCGCCAGCAGCTTGGGGACAGGGACGTTTGACACTGAAGCTTTCTTT.

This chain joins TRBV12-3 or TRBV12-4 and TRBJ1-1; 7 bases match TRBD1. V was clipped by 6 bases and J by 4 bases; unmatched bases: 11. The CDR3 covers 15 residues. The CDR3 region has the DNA TGTGCCAGCAGCCCTAGTACAGGGGACGGCACTGAAGCTTTCTTT. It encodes CASSPSTGDGTEAFF.

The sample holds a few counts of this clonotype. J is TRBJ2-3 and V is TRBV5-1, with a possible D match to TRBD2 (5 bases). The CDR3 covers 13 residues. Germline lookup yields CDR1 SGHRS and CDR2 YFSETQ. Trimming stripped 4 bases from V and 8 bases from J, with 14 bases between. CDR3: CASSPGLLFTQYF. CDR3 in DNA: TGCGCCAGCAGCCCCGGACTCCTTTTTACGCAGTATTTT.

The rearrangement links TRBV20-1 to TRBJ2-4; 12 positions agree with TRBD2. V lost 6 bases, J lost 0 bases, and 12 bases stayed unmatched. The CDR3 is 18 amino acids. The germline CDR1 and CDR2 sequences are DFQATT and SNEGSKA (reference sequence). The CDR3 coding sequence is TGCAGTGCCTACTCTCCTAGCGGGGGGGCCGAAGCCAAAAACATTCAGTACTTC. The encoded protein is CSAYSPSGGAEAKNIQYF.

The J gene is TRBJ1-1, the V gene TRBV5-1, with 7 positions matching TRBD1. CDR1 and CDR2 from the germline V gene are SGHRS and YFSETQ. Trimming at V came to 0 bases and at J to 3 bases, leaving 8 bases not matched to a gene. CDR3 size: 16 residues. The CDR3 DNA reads TGCGCCAGCAGCTTGGGCCTGACAGGGCCGGACACTGAAGCTTTCTTT. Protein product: CASSLGLTGPDTEAFF.

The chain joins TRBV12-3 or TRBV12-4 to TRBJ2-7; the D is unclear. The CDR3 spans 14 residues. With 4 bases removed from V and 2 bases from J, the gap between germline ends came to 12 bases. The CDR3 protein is CASSSSGETYEQYF. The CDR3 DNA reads TGTGCCAGCAGTTCCAGTGGCGAGACCTACGAGCAGTACTTC.